Detailed here is one TCR beta chain. This record belongs to a study of blood T cell repertoires in COVID-19. Study in general: COVID-19 samples from acute and convalescent phases originated in the United States, Italy and Spain.

V was clipped by 3 bases and J by 6 bases, with 15 bases between them. Germline CDR1 is SGHDT and CDR2 is YYEEEE. CDR3 size: 14 residues. Original processing methods: Reference gene primers were amplified, and this amplification served to estimate nucleated cell counts. Sequencing used immunoSEQ multiplex PCR; TCRdb keeps in-frame clones, though not all of them. That table is the source of V, J and clone size, and D and trimming were worked out from the DNA. Among over 250,000 clones listed, around 92% were seen once. The chain has TRBV5-6 and TRBJ1-2, with D perhaps matching TRBD1 (6 bases). The sequence derives from a person aged 18 to 35 with COVID-19, enrolled during active disease. Material for sequencing was peripheral blood. The CDR3 nucleotides read TGTGCCAGCAGCTCTATAGGGACAACTAATGGCTACACCTTC. Translating it yields CASSSIGTTNGYTF.